These 23 T cell receptor beta chains were all obtained from the same sample, sequenced in a study of identical twins. Using its own MiXCR run on the 5' RACE reads, TCRdb lists one record per CDR3 protein. In the table there are fewer than 350,000 distinct CDR3 sequences, about 8% of which are singletons. The sample was also reused in another study, on yellow fever vaccine responses in identical twins.

Sequences were obtained from memory (CD45RO+) T cells sorted from blood. Receptors were obtained from a woman in her late teens or twenties in good health.

This rearrangement joins TRBV2 to TRBJ1-5, with D unclear. This CDR3 has 15 residues. Trimming removed 3 bases from V and 4 bases from J, with 13 bases in between. In germline, CDR1 is SNHLY, CDR2 FYNNEI. This CDR3 reads CASSESPGSNQPQHF. The CDR3 region has the DNA TGTGCCAGCAGTGAGTCGCCAGGAAGTAATCAGCCCCAGCATTTT. The variable domain in full, completed from reference TRBV2 and TRBJ1-5, reads EPEVTQTPSHQVTQMGQEVILRCVPISNHLYFYWYRQILGQKVEFLVSFYNNEISEKSEIFDDQFSVERPDGSNFTLKIRSTKLEDSAMYFCASSESPGSNQPQHFGDGTRLSIL.

This clonotype was seen more than once but under ten times. This sequence joins TRBV5-1 and TRBJ2-1; D possibly matches TRBD1 or TRBD2 (6 bases each). The germline V gene encodes CDR1 SGHRS and CDR2 YFSETQ. Trimming took off 2 bases at V and 7 bases at J, with 22 bases between the two ends. The CDR3 is made up of 17 amino acids. CDR3 coding DNA: TGCGCCAGCAGCTTTAATCGCGGGACACAGCTCGGTAATGAGCAGTTCTTC. Protein: CASSFNRGTQLGNEQFF.

This clonotype was observed many times. The rearrangement links TRBV10-3 to TRBJ2-3, with 9 bases that match TRBD1. This CDR3 has 13 residues. V was pared by 7 bases and J by 6 bases, with 5 bases of the junction left unmatched. Germline CDR1 reads ENHRY; CDR2 reads SYGVKD. CDR3 sequence: CAITTGQGDTQYF. In DNA form, the CDR3 reads TGTGCCATCACTACGGGACAGGGCGATACGCAGTATTTT.

The V and J genes are TRBV6-1 and TRBJ1-5; TRBD1 might be the D (5 bases). CDR3 length equals 13 residues. With 6 bases removed from V and 6 bases from J, the gap between germline ends came to 12 bases. CDR1 MNHNS and CDR2 SASEGT come from the germline V gene. The CDR3 nucleotides are TGTGCCAGCAGGGGGGAGATGGGTCAGCCCCAGCATTTT. This gives the protein CASRGEMGQPQHF.

This clonotype was detected ten times or more. The chain joins TRBV12-3 or TRBV12-4 to TRBJ1-4; unclear D gene. The CDR3 sequence is 13 residues long. Trimming took off 6 bases at V and 1 base at J, with 6 bases between the two ends. In DNA form, the CDR3 reads TGTGCCAGCAGCCTGATAACTAATGAAAAACTGTTTTTT. As protein: CASSLITNEKLFF.

This clonotype showed up many times. This chain links TRBV4-2 with TRBJ2-3; D possibly corresponds to TRBD2 (6 bases). This CDR3 comprises 17 residues. V was trimmed by 3 bases and J by 2 bases, leaving 18 bases between them. Germline V gene data show CDR1 as LGHNA and CDR2 as YNFKEQ. The CDR3 sequence is CASSHLGTGEDTDTQYF. The CDR3 region has the DNA TGTGCCAGCAGCCACTTAGGAACCGGGGAGGACACAGATACGCAGTATTTT.

This clonotype has only a few counts. J is TRBJ2-3 and V is TRBV27; D is perhaps TRBD2 (5 bases). The V end was cut by 6 bases, the J end by 9 bases, with 16 bases between. This CDR3 is 13 amino acids long. Germline V gene data show CDR1 as MNHEY and CDR2 as SMNVEV (reference sequence). Here the CDR3 reads CASSYSTRGTQYF. Written as DNA, the CDR3 is TGTGCCAGCAGCTATTCTACTCGCGGGACGCAGTATTTT.

This clonotype was recorded at least ten times. This rearrangement joins TRBV10-3 to TRBJ2-3; possibly TRBD1 for D (6 bases). Germline-derived CDR1 and CDR2 are ENHRY and SYGVKD. CDR3 length: 13 amino acids. Trimming took 6 bases from V and 1 from J, leaving 8 bases between them. CDR3: CAIRGARTDTQYF. The CDR3, as DNA: TGTGCCATCAGGGGGGCCCGCACAGATACGCAGTATTTT.

This clonotype was seen at least ten times. This chain links TRBV10-3 with TRBJ1-6; D gene uncertain. The CDR3 consists of 14 residues. V was shortened by 2 bases and J by 11 bases, with 13 bases between the two germline ends. CDR1 ENHRY and CDR2 SYGVKD come from the germline V gene. Written as DNA, the CDR3 is TGTGCCATCAGTGAGGGTGGATCCAAGCCACCCCTCCACTTT. It translates to CAISEGGSKPPLHF.

This clonotype was seen at least ten times. The CDR3 DNA reads TGTGCCAGCAGCACGGGACAGGTTCAGGAGACCCAGTACTTC. It yields the protein CASSTGQVQETQYF. The chain employs TRBV2 and TRBJ2-5; 8 bases fit TRBD1. The germline CDR1 and CDR2 sequences are SNHLY and FYNNEI. The junction had 8 bases not matched to a gene; V was cut back by 6 bases and J by 5 bases. This CDR3 contains 14 residues.

This clonotype was detected ten times or more. V and J are TRBV10-3 and TRBJ1-6, with D possibly TRBD1 on 6 matching bases. The germline V and J ends were trimmed by 0 bases and 10 bases, with 7 bases remaining between them. Looked up from germline, CDR1 is ENHRY and CDR2 is SYGVKD. This CDR3 has 13 residues. The CDR3 DNA reads as TGTGCCATCAGTGAGTCGGGGGCCTCACCCCTCCACTTT. It yields the protein CAISESGASPLHF.

This clonotype showed up just a few times. This chain joins TRBV4-1 and TRBJ2-5; no clear D gene. Trimming cost V 0 bases and J 1 base, with 12 bases left between them. Germline lookup yields CDR1 MGHRA and CDR2 YSYEKL. This CDR3 contains 16 residues. The CDR3 sequence: CASSQDRARSQETQYF. CDR3 coding DNA: TGCGCCAGCAGCCAAGATAGGGCCAGAAGCCAAGAGACCCAGTACTTC.

The chain recombines TRBV2 with TRBJ1-5; 8 bases line up with TRBD1. The CDR3 loop spans 14 amino acids. J gave up 4 bases and V 5 bases, and 4 bases lay outside the gene matches. CDR1 SNHLY and CDR2 FYNNEI come from the germline V gene. CDR3 residues: CASSLGQANQPQHF. The CDR3 DNA reads as TGTGCCAGCAGTTTGGGACAGGCTAATCAGCCCCAGCATTTT.

This clonotype was seen only a few times. V is TRBV5-1 and J is TRBJ1-4; 11 bases match TRBD1. The ends lost 2 bases at V and 3 bases at J; junction bases unmatched: 12. Germline lookup yields CDR1 SGHRS and CDR2 YFSETQ. The CDR3 consists of 19 residues. The CDR3 nucleotides are TGCGCCAGCAGCTTCGATTGGGAGGACAGGGGGCTGTCTAATGAAAAACTGTTTTTT. Residues: CASSFDWEDRGLSNEKLFF.

This clonotype was seen more than once but under ten times. V and J are TRBV7-7 and TRBJ2-7; the D gene is possibly TRBD1 (5 bases). The CDR3 loop spans 15 amino acids. V lost 1 base, J lost 2 bases, and 12 bases lay in between. Per the germline V gene, CDR1 is SSHAT and CDR2 is FNYEAQ (reference sequence). This CDR3 reads CASSLGWGKPYEQYF. The CDR3 DNA follows: TGTGCCAGCAGCTTAGGGTGGGGCAAACCCTACGAGCAGTACTTC.

This clonotype was seen a handful of times. V and J are TRBV6-4 and TRBJ2-1, with 7 bases lining up with TRBD2. V was pared by 10 bases and J by 4 bases, with 7 bases of the junction left unmatched. CDR3 length: 13 residues. Looked up from germline, CDR1 is MRHNA and CDR2 is SNTAGT. CDR3 protein: CATSSGGYNEQFF. The CDR3 DNA reads TGTGCCACCTCATCGGGGGGTTACAATGAGCAGTTCTTC.

There are many counts of this clonotype. The chain carries TRBV20-1 and TRBJ2-1; TRBD2 matches 7 bases. Germline trimming cut 0 bases from V and 7 bases from J; bases unmatched to any gene: 3. The CDR3 extends over 13 amino acids. Germline V lookup: CDR1 DFQATT, CDR2 SNEGSKA (reference sequence). CDR3 in DNA: TGCAGTGCTAGAGATCTGGGGGGGAATGAGCAGTTCTTC. Its translation is CSARDLGGNEQFF.

This clonotype showed up just a few times. The J gene is TRBJ2-2, the V gene TRBV6-1, with D perhaps matching TRBD1 (5 bases). The CDR3 covers 15 residues. The V gene lost 6 bases and the J gene lost 3 bases, with 14 bases spanning the gap. Germline CDR1 is MNHNS and CDR2 is SASEGT. CDR3 in amino acids: CASSSGHSYTGELFF. The CDR3, as DNA: TGTGCCAGCAGCTCCGGACATTCCTACACCGGGGAGCTGTTTTTT.

At least ten counts were recorded for this clonotype. The CDR3 spells CASSLGDRGYEQYF. CDR3 coding DNA: TGTGCCAGCAGCTTAGGGGACAGGGGCTACGAGCAGTACTTC. This sequence joins TRBV7-8 and TRBJ2-7; 10 positions match TRBD1. Trimming cost V 1 base and J 3 bases; bases outside gene matches: 0. Per germline, CDR1 SGHVS and CDR2 FQNEAQ. The CDR3 sequence is 14 residues long. Full variable domain (missing parts from reference TRBV7-8 and TRBJ2-7): GAGVSQSPRYKVAKRGQDVALRCDPISGHVSLFWYQQALGQGPEFLTYFQNEAQLDKSGLPSDRFFAERPEGSVSTLKIQRTQQEDSAVYLCASSLGDRGYEQYFGPGTRLTVT.

The gene calls are TRBV7-9 and TRBJ2-1, with 7 bases that match TRBD2. Germline assignment: CDR1 SEHNR and CDR2 FQNEAQ (reference sequence). This CDR3 is built from 16 residues. After removal of 5 bases from V and 4 bases from J, the junction contained 11 bases not matched to a gene. The CDR3 reads CASSLTSPLGYNEQFF. In DNA, the CDR3 is TGTGCCAGCAGCCTGACTAGCCCCCTAGGTTACAATGAGCAGTTCTTC.

This clonotype was detected a few times. The chain combines TRBV11-2 with TRBJ2-1; D unresolved. Germline loops: CDR1 SGHAT, CDR2 FQNNGV. The V end was cut by 3 bases, the J end by 10 bases, with 7 bases between. The CDR3 has 11 amino acids. CDR3 sequence (DNA): TGTGCCAGCAGCTTCTACCGGGAGCAGTTCTTC. Translating gives CASSFYREQFF.

This clonotype has ten or more counts. The gene calls are TRBV4-2 and TRBJ1-4; possibly TRBD1 for D (5 bases). Germline V lookup: CDR1 LGHNA, CDR2 YNFKEQ. CDR3 length equals 18 residues. V gave up 1 base and J gave up 0 bases, with 15 bases separating them. This CDR3 reads CASSQAVSGLATNEKLFF. The CDR3, as DNA: TGTGCCAGCAGCCAAGCAGTTTCAGGGCTGGCAACTAATGAAAAACTGTTTTTT.

This sequence joins TRBV5-1 and TRBJ2-3, with TRBD2 matching 10 bases. Germline-derived CDR1 and CDR2 are SGHRS and YFSETQ. V was pared by 5 bases and J by 3 bases, with 6 bases of the junction left unmatched. The CDR3 runs to 15 residues. The CDR3 nucleotides are TGCGCCAGCAGTGTCGGGGGACTAGCGACAGATACGCAGTATTTT. Translated: CASSVGGLATDTQYF.